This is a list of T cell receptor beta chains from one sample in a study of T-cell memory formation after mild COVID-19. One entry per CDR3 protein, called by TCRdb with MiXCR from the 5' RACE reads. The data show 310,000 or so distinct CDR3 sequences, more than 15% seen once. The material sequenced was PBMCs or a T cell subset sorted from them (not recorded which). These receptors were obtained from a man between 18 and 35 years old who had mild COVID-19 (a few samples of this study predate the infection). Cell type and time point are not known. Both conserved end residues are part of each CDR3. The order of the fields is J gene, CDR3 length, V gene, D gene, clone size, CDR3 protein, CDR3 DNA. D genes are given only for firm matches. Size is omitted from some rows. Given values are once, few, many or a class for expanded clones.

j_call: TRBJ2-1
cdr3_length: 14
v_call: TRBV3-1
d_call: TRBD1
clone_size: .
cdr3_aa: CASSQWDRGNEQFF
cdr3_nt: TGTGCCAGCAGCCAATGGGACAGGGGCAATGAGCAGTTCTTC

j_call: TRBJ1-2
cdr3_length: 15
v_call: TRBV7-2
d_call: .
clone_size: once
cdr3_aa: CASSLPGTHGGGYTF
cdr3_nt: TGTGCCAGCAGCTTACCGGGGACTCATGGCGGGGGCTACACCTTC

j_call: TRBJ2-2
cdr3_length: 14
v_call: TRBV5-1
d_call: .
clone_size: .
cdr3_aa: CASSLKQNTGELFF
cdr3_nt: TGCGCCAGCAGCTTGAAGCAGAACACCGGGGAGCTGTTTTTT

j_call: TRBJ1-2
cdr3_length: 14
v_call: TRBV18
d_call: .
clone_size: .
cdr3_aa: CASSPAGTSGGYTF
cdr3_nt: TGTGCCAGCTCACCGGCGGGGACAAGTGGTGGCTACACCTTC

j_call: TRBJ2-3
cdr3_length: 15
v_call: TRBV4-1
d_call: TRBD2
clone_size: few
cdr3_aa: CASRGRLAVGDTQYF
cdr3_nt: TGCGCCAGCAGGGGTAGACTAGCGGTTGGGGATACGCAGTATTTT

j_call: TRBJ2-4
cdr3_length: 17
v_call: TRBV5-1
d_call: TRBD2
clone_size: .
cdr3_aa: CASSFLAGSPGKNIQYF
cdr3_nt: TGCGCCAGCAGCTTCCTAGCGGGGTCCCCGGGCAAAAACATTCAGTACTTC

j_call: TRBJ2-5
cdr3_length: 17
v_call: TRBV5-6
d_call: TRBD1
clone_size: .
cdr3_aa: CASSSRPGTGGQETQYF
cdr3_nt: TGTGCCAGCAGCTCGAGACCCGGGACAGGGGGCCAAGAGACCCAGTACTTC

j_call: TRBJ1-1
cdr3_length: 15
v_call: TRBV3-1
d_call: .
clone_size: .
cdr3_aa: CASSPSSSGNTEAFF
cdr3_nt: TGTGCCAGCAGCCCCTCCTCTAGCGGAAACACTGAAGCTTTCTTT

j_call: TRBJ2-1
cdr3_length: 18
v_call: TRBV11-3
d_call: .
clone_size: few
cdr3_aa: CASSLDQSGSTSYNEQFF
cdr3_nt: TGTGCCAGCAGCTTAGATCAGTCGGGATCAACCTCCTACAATGAGCAGTTCTTC

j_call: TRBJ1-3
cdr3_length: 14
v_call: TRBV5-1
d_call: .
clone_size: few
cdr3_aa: CASRDVGAGNTIYF
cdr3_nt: TGCGCCAGCCGGGATGTGGGGGCTGGAAACACCATATATTTT

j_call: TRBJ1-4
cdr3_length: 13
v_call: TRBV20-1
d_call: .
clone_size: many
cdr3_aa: CSARDSLNEKLFF
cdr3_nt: TGCAGTGCCAGAGACAGCCTAAATGAAAAACTGTTTTTT

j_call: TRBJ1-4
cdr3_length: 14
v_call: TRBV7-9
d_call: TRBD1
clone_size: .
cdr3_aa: CASSSQGKDEKLFF
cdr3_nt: TGTGCCAGCAGCTCACAGGGGAAGGATGAAAAACTGTTTTTT

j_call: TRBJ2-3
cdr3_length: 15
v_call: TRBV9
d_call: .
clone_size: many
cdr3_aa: CASSVRWAGTDTQYF
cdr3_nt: TGTGCCAGCAGCGTTCGGTGGGCCGGCACAGATACGCAGTATTTT

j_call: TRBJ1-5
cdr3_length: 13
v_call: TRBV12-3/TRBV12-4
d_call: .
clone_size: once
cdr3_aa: CASSWDYGNPQHF
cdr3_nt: TGTGCCAGCAGCTGGGACTACGGAAACCCCCAGCATTTT

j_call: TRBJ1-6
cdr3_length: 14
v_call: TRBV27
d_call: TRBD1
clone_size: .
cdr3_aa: CASSSDRGNSPLHF
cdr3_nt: TGTGCCAGCAGTTCCGACAGGGGCAATTCACCCCTCCACTTT

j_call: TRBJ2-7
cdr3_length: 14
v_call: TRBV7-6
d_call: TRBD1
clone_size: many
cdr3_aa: CASSSGQGPYEQYF
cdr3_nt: TGTGCCAGCAGCTCCGGACAGGGCCCCTACGAGCAGTACTTC

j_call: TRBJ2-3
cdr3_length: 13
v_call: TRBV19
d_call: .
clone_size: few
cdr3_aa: CASSIHRVDTQYF
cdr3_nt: TGTGCCAGTAGTATCCACAGGGTTGATACGCAGTATTTT

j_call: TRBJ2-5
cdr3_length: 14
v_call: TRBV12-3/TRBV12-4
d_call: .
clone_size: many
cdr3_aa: CASSLLAHQETQYF
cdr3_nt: TGTGCCAGCAGTTTACTAGCGCACCAAGAGACCCAGTACTTC

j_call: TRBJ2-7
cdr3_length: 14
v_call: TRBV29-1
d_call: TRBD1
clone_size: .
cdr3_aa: CSVGPTGVSYEQYF
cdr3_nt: TGCAGCGTTGGGCCCACAGGGGTCTCCTACGAGCAGTACTTC

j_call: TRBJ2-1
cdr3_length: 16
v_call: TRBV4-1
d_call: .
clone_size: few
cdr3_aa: CASSQGQVSSYNEQFF
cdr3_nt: TGCGCCAGCAGCCAAGGGCAGGTTAGCTCCTACAATGAGCAGTTCTTC

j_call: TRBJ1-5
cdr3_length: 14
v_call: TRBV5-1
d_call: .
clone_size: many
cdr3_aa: CASSEQGFNQPQHF
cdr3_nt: TGCGCCAGCAGCGAACAGGGATTCAATCAGCCCCAGCATTTT

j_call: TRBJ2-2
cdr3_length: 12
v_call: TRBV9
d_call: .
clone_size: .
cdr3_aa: CASSAQGGELFF
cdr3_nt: TGTGCCAGCAGCGCCCAGGGCGGGGAGCTGTTTTTT

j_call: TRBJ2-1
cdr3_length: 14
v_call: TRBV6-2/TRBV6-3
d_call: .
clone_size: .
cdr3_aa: CASSYPTSYNEQFF
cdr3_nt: TGTGCCAGCAGTTACCCCACCTCGTACAATGAGCAGTTCTTC

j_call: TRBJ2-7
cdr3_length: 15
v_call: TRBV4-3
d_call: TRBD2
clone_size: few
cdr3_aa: CASSLGAGGSYEQYF
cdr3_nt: TGCGCCAGCAGCCTGGGAGCGGGGGGGTCCTACGAGCAGTACTTC

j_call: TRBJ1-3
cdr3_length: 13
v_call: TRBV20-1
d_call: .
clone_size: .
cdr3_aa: CSAQGSGGNTIYF
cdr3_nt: TGCAGTGCTCAGGGTTCGGGGGGAAACACCATATATTTT

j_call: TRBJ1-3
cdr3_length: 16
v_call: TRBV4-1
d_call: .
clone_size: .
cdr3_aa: CASSQDPLNSGNTIYF
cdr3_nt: TGCGCCAGCAGCCAAGATCCCCTGAACTCTGGAAACACCATATATTTT

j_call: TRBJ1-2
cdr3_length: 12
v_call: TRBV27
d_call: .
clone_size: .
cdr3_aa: CASSGDRVGYTF
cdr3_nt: TGTGCCAGCAGCGGGGACCGGGTCGGCTACACCTTC

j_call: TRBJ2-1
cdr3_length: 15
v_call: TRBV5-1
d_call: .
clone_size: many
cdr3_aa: CASSLEGQRYNEQFF
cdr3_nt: TGCGCCAGCAGCTTGGAGGGCCAAAGATACAATGAGCAGTTCTTC